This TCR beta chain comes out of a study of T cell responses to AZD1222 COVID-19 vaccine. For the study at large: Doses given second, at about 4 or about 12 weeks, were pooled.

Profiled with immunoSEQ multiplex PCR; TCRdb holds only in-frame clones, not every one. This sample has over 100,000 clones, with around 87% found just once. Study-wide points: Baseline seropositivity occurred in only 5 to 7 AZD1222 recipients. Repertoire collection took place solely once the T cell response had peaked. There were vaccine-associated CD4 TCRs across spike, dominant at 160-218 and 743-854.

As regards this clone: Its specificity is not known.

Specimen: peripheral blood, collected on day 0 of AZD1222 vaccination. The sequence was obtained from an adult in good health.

The DNA of the CDR3 is TGTGCCATCAGTGACGGCAGGGACTATGGCTACACCTTC. This sequence encodes CAISDGRDYGYTF. J is TRBJ1-2 and V is TRBV10-3, with D perhaps matching TRBD1 (5 bases). The V gene lost 3 bases and the J gene lost 3 bases, with 8 bases spanning the gap. Germline CDR1 and CDR2: ENHRY and SYGVKD. The CDR3 sequence is 13 residues long.